The T cell receptor beta chain under discussion was sequenced for a study of OX40 agonist ivuxolimab in advanced cancers. Study-level information: Every 2 weeks, patients got intravenous ivuxolimab at one of six dose levels (0.01-10 mg/kg). Among those enrolled, mean age was approximately 60 years (range about 23 to 90) and roughly 84% were male.

On this clone itself: Its cognate antigen is unknown.

Study-level findings and limits: What antigens the expanded peripheral T cells recognized was never established.

The assay was immunoSEQ multiplex PCR, and TCRdb's table has in-frame clones only and misses some. Of approximately 66,000 clones listed, over 80% were seen once; the top ten hold about 3.2%. Trimming stripped 7 bases from V and 0 bases from J, with 9 bases between. The CDR3 extends over 13 amino acids. CDR1 and CDR2 from the germline V gene are WNHNN and SYGVQD (reference sequence). The gene calls are TRBV10-1 and TRBJ1-2; TRBD1 might be the D (5 bases). This specimen consisted of CD4+ or CD8+ T cells sorted from blood, obtained in a trial of the OX40 agonist ivuxolimab. The sequence was collected from an adult with an advanced solid tumor such as melanoma, head and neck, liver or kidney cancer. CDR3 bases: TGCGCCAGCACAGGGAAGGCTAACTATGGCTACACCTTC. This codes for CASTGKANYGYTF.